Listed here are 14 T cell receptor beta chains from one sample, sequenced in a study of T cell changes during pregnancy in multiple sclerosis. The assay was immunoSEQ multiplex PCR, and TCRdb's table has in-frame clones only and misses some. The top ten hold less than 3.5% of the sample, which has around 60,000 clones, 92% seen once. The input for sequencing was peripheral blood, taken in the third trimester of pregnancy. These receptors all stem from a female donor in good health, enrolled as a control in a pregnancy study.

The chain links TRBV29-1 to TRBJ1-3; TRBD1 aligns across 8 bases. CDR1 SQVTM and CDR2 ANQGSEA come from the germline V gene. The CDR3 contains 15 residues. Trimming took 6 bases from V and 0 from J; bases not matched to a gene: 7. This chain's CDR3 is CSVLDRELSGNTIYF. The CDR3 nucleotides read TGCAGCGTCCTGGACAGGGAACTCTCTGGAAACACCATATATTTT.

The chain carries TRBV6-5 and TRBJ1-1; TRBD1 might be the D (6 bases). The germline V gene encodes CDR1 MNHEY and CDR2 SVGAGI. This CDR3 region has 15 residues. V was clipped by 5 bases and J by 4 bases, with 17 bases between them. CDR3 sequence: CASSKPGVGGTEAFF. For the CDR3, the DNA is TGTGCCAGCAGTAAGCCAGGGGTTGGAGGCACTGAAGCTTTCTTT.

The chain employs TRBV27 and TRBJ2-3, with 12 nucleotides matching TRBD2. Germline CDR1 reads MNHEY; CDR2 reads SMNVEV (reference sequence). After removal of 6 bases from V and 5 bases from J, the junction contained 6 bases not matched to a gene. The CDR3 consists of 15 residues. The CDR3 DNA is TGTGCCAGCAGGCTAGCGGGAGGGCCGATAGATACGCAGTATTTT. Its translation: CASRLAGGPIDTQYF.

In its sample, this clone was seen once. The DNA of the CDR3 is TGTGCCAGCAGCGTGAGTGTGGCTACCTTCGGGGAGCAGTTCTTC. This gives the protein CASSVSVATFGEQFF. The chain is built from TRBV9 and TRBJ2-1; D not certain. The CDR3 has 15 amino acids. CDR1 is SGDLS, CDR2 YYNGEE, per germline. Trimming pared 2 bases from V and 10 bases from J, leaving 19 bases between.

The chain recombines TRBV14 with TRBJ1-2, with 7 bases matching TRBD1. Germline-derived CDR1 and CDR2 are SGHDN and FVKESK. J lost 6 bases, V lost 5 bases, and 6 bases had no gene match. The CDR3 consists of 13 residues. Written as DNA, the CDR3 is TGTGCCAGCAGCTGGGGACAGCTCGATGGCTACACCTTC. Amino acids: CASSWGQLDGYTF.

J is TRBJ2-7 and V is TRBV27; maybe TRBD2 (6 bases). Trimming removed 3 bases at V and 7 bases at J, with 10 bases between. This CDR3 spans 12 amino acids. CDR1 and CDR2 from the germline V gene are MNHEY and SMNVEV (reference sequence). The CDR3 here is CASSFAGGEQYF. The CDR3 DNA reads as TGTGCCAGCAGTTTTGCCGGAGGGGAGCAGTACTTC.

The gene calls are TRBV5-1 and TRBJ1-2, with TRBD1 identical over 7 bases. Germline V gene lookup returns CDR1 SGHRS and CDR2 YFSETQ. The CDR3 covers 14 residues. The J segment lost 0 bases and the V segment lost 5 bases, leaving 4 bases of the junction unmatched. For the CDR3, the DNA is TGCGCCAGCAGAACAGGGGACGCTAACTATGGCTACACCTTC. As protein: CASRTGDANYGYTF.

J is TRBJ1-4 and V is TRBV4-3, with TRBD1 matching 7 bases. J lost 2 bases, V lost 1 base, and 4 bases had no gene match. CDR1 is LGHNA, CDR2 YSLEER, per germline. The CDR3 is made up of 16 amino acids. CDR3 nucleotide sequence: TGCGCCAGCAGCCAAGGGGCGACAGGGACTAATGAAAAACTGTTTTTT. It specifies CASSQGATGTNEKLFF.

The V call is TRBV7-2, the J call TRBJ1-5, with a possible D match to TRBD1 (5 bases). The CDR3 length is 16 residues. Germline V CDR1 and CDR2: SGHTA, FQGNSA. V dropped 2 bases and J dropped 3 bases, with 14 bases sitting between them. CDR3 residues: CASSLYPRRANQPQHF. CDR3 coding DNA: TGTGCCAGCAGCTTATATCCTCGCAGGGCCAATCAGCCCCAGCATTTT.

V gene TRBV7-2 combines with J gene TRBJ1-1, with D possibly TRBD1 on 6 matching bases. This CDR3 has 14 residues. V was trimmed by 0 bases and J by 4 bases, leaving 9 bases between them. Germline assignment: CDR1 SGHTA and CDR2 FQGNSA. The CDR3 DNA is TGTGCCAGCAGCTTAGCGGGCAGGGGCACTGAAGCTTTCTTT. Translating it yields CASSLAGRGTEAFF.

V is TRBV2 and J is TRBJ1-4; 7 bases match TRBD1. V lost 3 bases and J lost 7; bases outside the gene matches: 8. This CDR3 contains 15 residues. In germline, CDR1 is SNHLY, CDR2 FYNNEI. Here the CDR3 reads CASSEGKGAVEKLFF. CDR3 in DNA: TGTGCCAGCAGTGAGGGGAAGGGGGCAGTTGAAAAACTGTTTTTT.

J is TRBJ1-2 and V is TRBV7-9; no definite D call. V gave up 1 base and J gave up 7 bases, with 10 bases separating them. This CDR3 is built from 13 residues. CDR1 and CDR2 from the germline V gene are SEHNR and FQNEAQ (reference sequence). CDR3 in amino acids: CASSLVQHPGYTF. The CDR3 region has the DNA TGTGCCAGCAGCTTAGTACAACACCCTGGCTACACCTTC.

The chain carries TRBV2 and TRBJ1-2; a weak D match, TRBD1 (5 bases). This CDR3 has 14 residues. Germline CDR1 SNHLY, CDR2 FYNNEI. V gave up 3 bases and J gave up 8 bases, with 16 bases separating them. CDR3: CASSESRAQGGYTF. DNA for the CDR3: TGTGCCAGCAGTGAGAGCAGGGCGCAAGGAGGCTACACCTTC.

The chain uses TRBV7-2 and TRBJ1-2; D possibly corresponds to TRBD1 (5 bases). The CDR3 is 15 amino acids. Trimming took off 5 bases at V and 3 bases at J, with 16 bases between the two ends. The germline V gene encodes CDR1 SGHTA and CDR2 FQGNSA. The CDR3 nucleotides are TGTGCCAGCAGCCTTGGACAAGGGAGGGACTATGGCTACACCTTC. This codes for CASSLGQGRDYGYTF. Looking up the rest from reference TRBV7-2 and TRBJ1-2 gives the full variable domain: GAGVSQSPSNKVTEKGKDVELRCDPISGHTALYWYRQSLGQGLEFLIYFQGNSAPDKSGLPSDRFSAERTGGSVSTLTIQRTQQEDSAVYLCASSLGQGRDYGYTFGSGTRLTVV.